This record covers a single T cell receptor beta chain. The source of the sample is a study of blood T cell repertoires in COVID-19. On the study more broadly: Acute-phase and convalescent COVID-19 samples originated in the United States, Italy and Spain. From T cells, B-cell-depleted T cells, or PBMCs came the material, which was cDNA or gDNA.

V was pared by 4 bases and J by 2 bases, with 17 bases between. Germline loops: CDR1 GTSNPN, CDR2 SVGIG (reference sequence). The CDR3 runs 15 residues. Authors' processing steps: Nucleated cell counts were estimated from reference gene primer amplification. Sequenced by immunoSEQ multiplex PCR; TCRdb stores in-frame clones only, minus some. Clonal size and the V and J genes are those of that table, whereas D and trimming came from the DNA. The sample includes around 350,000 clones, around nine tenths of them seen just once. This clonotype was sampled from a human donor in a cohort sampled during active COVID-19. Sequencing was performed on peripheral blood. This chain links TRBV30 with TRBJ1-2; D uncertain. Here the CDR3 DNA reads TGTGCCTGGACTAGCGACATCTTCGGGAACTATGGCTACACCTTC. As protein: CAWTSDIFGNYGYTF.